Following are 9 T cell receptor beta chains from one sample sequenced in a study of technical replicates of blood from a handful of donors. Clones were read by immunoSEQ multiplex PCR, and TCRdb kept only the in-frame ones, dropping some. The sample shows 10,000 to 15,000 clones, about four fifths of them seen only once. Sequenced input: PBMCs. These receptors came from a human donor in good health.

The V gene is TRBV30, the J gene TRBJ2-7; 9 bases fit TRBD1. Looked up from germline, CDR1 is GTSNPN and CDR2 is SVGIG (reference sequence). J lost 5 bases, V lost 7 bases, and 12 bases had no gene match. The CDR3 runs 14 residues. The CDR3 protein is CALRIQGAFNEQYF. CDR3 in DNA: TGTGCCTTGAGAATACAGGGGGCGTTCAACGAGCAGTACTTC. The entire variable domain, with the rest obtained from reference TRBV30 and TRBJ2-7, is as follows: SQTIHQWPATLVQPVGSPLSLECTVEGTSNPNLYWYRQAAGRGLQLLFYSVGIGQISSEVPQNLSASRPQDRQFILSSKKLLLSDSGFYLCALRIQGAFNEQYFGPGTRLTVT.

The chain joins TRBV15 to TRBJ2-3; weak D call: TRBD2 (5 bases). The length of the CDR3 is 13 residues. Germline V gene lookup returns CDR1 LNHNV and CDR2 YYDKDF (reference sequence). V lost 5 bases to trimming and J lost 4 bases, with 10 bases between them. The CDR3 DNA sequence: TGTGCCACCAGCGAGGGTTTCGCAGATACGCAGTATTTT. Translation gives CATSEGFADTQYF. Full variable domain (outside the CDR3, taken from reference TRBV15 and TRBJ2-3): DAMVIQNPRYQVTQFGKPVTLSCSQTLNHNVMYWYQQKSSQAPKLLFHYYDKDFNNEADTPDNFQSRRPNTSFCFLDIRSPGLGDTAMYLCATSEGFADTQYFGPGTRLTVL.

The CDR3: CASSGPGQGSYGYTF. CDR3 DNA sequence: TGTGCCAGCAGTGGACCGGGACAGGGTTCCTATGGCTACACCTTC. The chain couples TRBV2 to TRBJ1-2; TRBD1 matches at 9 bases. The CDR3 runs to 15 residues. J gave up 4 bases and V 4 bases, and 7 bases lay outside the gene matches. In germline, CDR1 is SNHLY, CDR2 FYNNEI.

This clone was found once. This chain links TRBV30 with TRBJ2-3; the D is unclear. Germline V CDR1 and CDR2: GTSNPN, SVGIG (reference sequence). The CDR3 covers 15 residues. Trimming removed 0 bases at V and 2 bases at J, with 12 bases between. This chain's CDR3 is CAWSVFLGTTDTQYF. In DNA, the CDR3 is TGTGCCTGGAGTGTATTCCTAGGCACCACAGATACGCAGTATTTT.

The CDR3: CASSLGGGTRDEQFF. The CDR3 DNA is TGCGCCAGCAGCTTAGGGGGAGGGACACGGGATGAGCAGTTCTTC. The chain carries TRBV5-1 and TRBJ2-1, with TRBD2 as a possible D gene (7 bases). The germline gives CDR1 SGHRS, CDR2 YFSETQ. Deletions cut 2 bases from V and 8 bases from J, with 17 bases between. This CDR3 spans 15 amino acids.

DNA for the CDR3: TGTGCCAGCAGCGGAGGGACTAGCGGGAAAGAGACCCAGTACTTC. Residues: CASSGGTSGKETQYF. This chain joins TRBV9 and TRBJ2-5, with TRBD2 identical over 13 bases. The CDR3 spans 15 residues. The V and J ends lost 3 bases and 3 bases, in that order; junction bases with no gene match: 2. The V gene's germline CDR1 is SGDLS and CDR2 YYNGEE.

V and J are TRBV5-6 and TRBJ2-4; the D is unclear. V was clipped by 4 bases and J by 7 bases, with 9 bases between them. Germline V lookup: CDR1 SGHDT, CDR2 YYEEEE. The CDR3 spans 12 residues. CDR3 residues: CASSRNSNIQYF. CDR3 nucleotides: TGTGCCAGCAGCCGGAATAGCAACATTCAGTACTTC.

This sequence joins TRBV5-4 and TRBJ2-2, with 7 bases aligning to TRBD2. V gave up 4 bases and J gave up 5 bases; unmatched junction bases: 8. This CDR3 has 15 residues. CDR1 is SGHNT, CDR2 YYREEE, per germline (reference sequence). CDR3 residues: CASSPSAGETGELFF. DNA for the CDR3: TGTGCCAGCAGCCCGTCGGCGGGAGAGACCGGGGAGCTGTTTTTT.

J is TRBJ1-4 and V is TRBV19; D is uncertain. Germline-derived CDR1 and CDR2 are LNHDA and SQIVND (reference sequence). CDR3 size: 14 residues. V was cut by 5 bases and J by 8 bases, with 15 bases left in between. CDR3 nucleotide sequence: TGTGCCAGTAGTGGCCAGGAATCGGGGGAAAAACTGTTTTTT. Translated, it gives CASSGQESGEKLFF.